The 10 T cell receptor beta chains presented below share a single source sample, sequenced in a study of patients and donors after allogeneic stem cell transplantation. TCRdb reprocessed the RT-PCR reads via MiXCR and lists one record per CDR3 protein. The sample records under 200,000 distinct CDR3 sequences, 30% being singletons. Sequenced: blood, either unsorted or a sorted T cell fraction (not recorded which). Receptors were obtained from a human donor who was either an allogeneic HSCT recipient or a stem cell or donor lymphocyte infusion donor (not recorded which). It is not recorded whose cells these are; they may come from a transplant donor.

This clonotype was counted between two and nine times. V is TRBV20-1 and J is TRBJ1-2, with TRBD1 as a possible D gene (5 bases). This CDR3 spans 14 amino acids. Germline CDR1 and CDR2: DFQATT and SNEGSKA (reference sequence). Trimming removed 6 bases at V and 3 bases at J, with 17 bases between. The CDR3 coding sequence is TGCAGTGCGGCCCTTCCGGGACGGGACTATGGCTACACCTTC. Translation: CSAALPGRDYGYTF.

This clonotype was counted only a few times. The chain joins TRBV20-1 to TRBJ2-7; no firm D call. V was trimmed by 0 bases and J by 4 bases, leaving 7 bases between them. The germline V gene encodes CDR1 DFQATT and CDR2 SNEGSKA (reference sequence). This CDR3 is 12 amino acids long. The CDR3 DNA is TGCAGTGCTAGAGATCTAGGTTACGAGCAGTACTTC. Translated: CSARDLGYEQYF.

This clonotype appeared a single time. The chain couples TRBV7-9 to TRBJ1-5, with D unclear. The CDR3 extends over 12 amino acids. Trimming left V 1 base short and J 9 bases short, with 7 bases between. The V gene's germline CDR1 is SEHNR and CDR2 FQNEAQ (reference sequence). CDR3 DNA sequence: TGTGCCAGCAGCTTAGAGGATCCGCCCCAGCATTTT. Its translation is CASSLEDPPQHF.

V is TRBV6-5 and J is TRBJ2-7; the D gene is possibly TRBD1 (6 bases). V dropped 0 bases and J dropped 4 bases, with 10 bases sitting between them. Germline V gene lookup returns CDR1 MNHEY and CDR2 SVGAGI. The CDR3 runs 14 residues. The CDR3 protein is CASSYSKDSYEQYF. CDR3 in DNA: TGTGCCAGCAGTTACTCGAAGGACAGTTACGAGCAGTACTTC.

This clonotype was found a few times. The chain employs TRBV18 and TRBJ2-7; tentative D call: TRBD1 (5 bases). The V end was cut by 4 bases, the J end by 6 bases, with 22 bases between. In germline, CDR1 is KGHSH, CDR2 LQKENI. This CDR3 comprises 16 residues. CDR3 amino acids: CASSQVIGQPLGEQYF. In nucleotides, the CDR3 is TGTGCCAGCTCACAGGTTATCGGACAACCCCTTGGCGAGCAGTACTTC.

This clonotype came up a few times. The rearrangement links TRBV12-3 or TRBV12-4 to TRBJ2-1, with D perhaps TRBD2 (6 bases). The V and J ends lost 2 bases and 4 bases respectively, with 15 bases between them. The CDR3 has 16 residues. The CDR3 DNA reads TGTGCCAGCAGTTTATTTCGGGGGACGGCTTACAATGAGCAGTTCTTC. As protein: CASSLFRGTAYNEQFF.

The rearrangement uses TRBV6-2 or TRBV6-3 and TRBJ2-5; 8 bases map to TRBD1. This CDR3 contains 17 residues. The V gene's germline CDR1 is MNHEY and CDR2 SVGEGT. Trimming took 6 bases from V and 5 from J; bases not matched to a gene: 17. CDR3 in amino acids: CASSRGDRGGVLETQYF. CDR3 in DNA: TGTGCCAGCAGCCGAGGCGACAGGGGAGGTGTCCTTGAGACCCAGTACTTC.

This clonotype appeared once. V gene TRBV3-1 combines with J gene TRBJ2-7; D is unresolved. The CDR3 has 12 amino acids. The germline V gene has CDR1 LGHDT and CDR2 YNNKEL (reference sequence). The ends were cut back, 4 bases at V and 6 bases at J, with 10 bases in the middle. CDR3 coding DNA: TGTGCCAGCAGCCCGAATCAGTTCGAGCAGTACTTC. Protein product: CASSPNQFEQYF.

This clonotype appeared a single time. The chain is built from TRBV19 and TRBJ2-2; no clear D. The germline CDR1 and CDR2 sequences are LNHDA and SQIVND (reference sequence). The CDR3 is 17 amino acids. V lost 6 bases to trimming and J lost 3 bases, with 20 bases between them. The CDR3 nucleotides are TGTGCCAGTAGAAACACCGTTGAGAGGATATACACCGGGGAGCTGTTTTTT. Its protein is CASRNTVERIYTGELFF.

In this sample, this clonotype turned up a few times. CDR3 sequence (DNA): TGTGCCAGCAGGCAAATAGGGACGAACACTGAAGCTTTCTTT. Its protein is CASRQIGTNTEAFF. This sequence joins TRBV7-8 and TRBJ1-1, with D tentatively TRBD1 (5 bases). This CDR3 has 14 residues. Germline CDR1 and CDR2: SGHVS and FQNEAQ. V was pared by 6 bases and J by 1 base, with 12 bases between.